This T cell receptor beta chain was observed in a study of Ad26.COV2.S vaccination and SARS-CoV-2 variants. Points from the study as a whole: Total T cell responses, in the TCR breadth and depth analyses, may have been underestimated.

Clones were sequenced by immunoSEQ multiplex PCR, and TCRdb holds only the in-frame ones, with some missing. The data hold 380,000 or so clones, with 83% observed a single time. As to treatment: around 19 received Ad26.COV2.S at low or high dose, single or two shots; 5 received placebo; per-sample allocation not given. The samples were gathered on day 63 after the first injection of vaccine or placebo. As regards this clone: The antigen is not known.

The CDR3 runs to 13 residues. Trimming left V 2 bases short and J 9 bases short, with 11 bases between. CDR1 is MNHEY, CDR2 SMNVEV, per germline (reference sequence). This rearrangement joins TRBV27 to TRBJ2-1; D may match TRBD1 or TRBD2 (5 bases each). This clonotype was obtained from a person between 18 and 59 years old who received the Ad26.COV2.S COVID-19 vaccine or a placebo. The input for sequencing was peripheral blood, taken in a trial of Ad26.COV2.S vaccine versus placebo. The CDR3 sequence is CASSLIGAPEQFF. The CDR3 DNA is TGTGCCAGCAGTTTAATCGGGGCCCCTGAGCAGTTCTTC.